This entry describes one T cell receptor (beta chain). The antigen is unknown. These data belong to a study of T-cell memory formation after mild COVID-19. Between the trimmed V and J ends, which lost 1 base and 4 bases, there was a span of 8 bases. This CDR3 spans 14 amino acids. The germline CDR1 and CDR2 sequences are SGHTA and FQGNSA. Employing constant-segment primers, 5'RACE generated TCR alpha and TCR beta cDNA libraries bearing sample barcodes and UMIs. TCRdb called the 5' RACE reads again in MiXCR, with one record for every CDR3 protein. This table has 350,000 or so distinct CDR3 sequences, 20% to 25% appearing once. Findings of the study overall: Clones that shrank (day 15 to 85) were balanced CD4/CD8, whereas later expanders leaned CD4+. Whether second-wave clones peaking at day 37 were SARS-CoV-2 specific went unconfirmed. Pre-infection memory carried some responding clones, suggesting that cross-reactive memory joined.

The chain couples TRBV7-2 to TRBJ1-3; no reliable D call. The TCR comes from a young man who had mild COVID-19 (a few samples of this study predate the infection). Cell type and time point are not known. Sample: PBMCs or a T cell subset sorted from them (not recorded which). The CDR3 protein is CASSLGGGGNTIYF. CDR3 sequence (DNA): TGTGCCAGCAGCTTAGGTGGCGGAGGAAACACCATATATTTT.